This T cell receptor (beta chain) was recorded in a study of esophageal squamous cell carcinoma under preoperative chemotherapy. Study-level results: Post-treatment tumor-infiltrating lymphocytes appeared partly derived from peripheral T cells migrating into the tumor. Clonal contraction, more than amplification, hit abundant clones after paclitaxel-nedaplatin. Peripheral T cells showed a significant TCR diversity increase after chemotherapy, unlike tumor-infiltrating lymphocytes.

TCRdb reanalysed the PCR reads using MiXCR and keeps one entry per CDR3 protein. The sample has 16,000 or so distinct CDR3 sequences; approximately 61% are singletons. Looked up from germline, CDR1 is SGHTA and CDR2 is FQGNSA. The CDR3 runs 15 residues. Time point here: before preoperative PTX-NDP chemotherapy. Paclitaxel-nedaplatin chemotherapy was given to patients ahead of their surgery. With respect to this clonotype: Its target is unknown.

The chain couples TRBV7-2 to TRBJ2-1, with 7 bases lining up with TRBD1. TRBJ2-7 matches the DNA end more closely, so the J call is doubtful. This sample was taken from a patient given preoperative chemotherapy. The sequence was obtained from a human donor with esophageal squamous cell carcinoma. The donor label of this sample is uncertain. In DNA form, the CDR3 reads TGTGCCAGCAGCTTAGTGAAGGGGGCGCATTACGAGCAGTACTTC. It specifies CASSLVKGAHYEQYF.